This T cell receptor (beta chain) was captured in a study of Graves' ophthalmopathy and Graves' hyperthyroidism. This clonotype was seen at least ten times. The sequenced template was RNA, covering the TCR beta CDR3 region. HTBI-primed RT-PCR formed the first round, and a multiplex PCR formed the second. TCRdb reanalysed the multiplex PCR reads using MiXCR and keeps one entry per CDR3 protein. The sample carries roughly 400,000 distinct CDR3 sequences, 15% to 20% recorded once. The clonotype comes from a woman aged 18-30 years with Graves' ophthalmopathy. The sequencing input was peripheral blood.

The CDR3 bases are TGTGCCAGCAGGTTTGAAGGACAGACCATGAACACTGAAGCTTTCTTT. This codes for CASRFEGQTMNTEAFF. The rearrangement uses TRBV6-1 and TRBJ1-1; D is perhaps TRBD1 (6 bases). The CDR3 is made up of 16 amino acids. The ends were cut back, 6 bases at V and 0 bases at J, with 17 bases in the middle. Germline V lookup: CDR1 MNHNS, CDR2 SASEGT.